Below are 13 T cell receptor beta chains sequenced from a single sample in a study of control samples from healthy donors and cancer patients. Using immunoSEQ multiplex PCR, the repertoire was profiled, and TCRdb retains in-frame clones only, with some absent. This repertoire shows approximately 120,000 clones, 87% found once; its top ten account for 1.5% to 2%. The sample consisted of blood. The receptor source for this set is a man between 18 and 29 years old in good health.

The chain combines TRBV7-8 with TRBJ2-1; no reliable D call. The CDR3 contains 11 residues. Trimming removed 7 bases from V and 15 bases from J, with 16 bases in between. CDR1 SGHVS and CDR2 FQNEAQ come from the germline V gene. Here the CDR3 reads CASTLEGRLFF. The CDR3 DNA reads TGTGCCAGCACCCTTGAAGGTCGTCTGTTCTTC.

DNA for the CDR3: TGTGCCTGGAACCCTAGTGGGACTAAAGGCTACACCTTC. Translation gives CAWNPSGTKGYTF. The V call is TRBV2, the J call TRBJ1-2; TRBD1 might be the D (5 bases). The CDR3 spans 13 residues. The germline V gene has CDR1 SNHLY and CDR2 FYNNEI. Trimming left V 11 bases short and J 8 bases short, with 21 bases between. The full variable domain, rest sourced from reference TRBV2 and TRBJ1-2, is EPEVTQTPSHQVTQMGQEVILRCVPISNHLYFYWYRQILGQKVEFLVSFYNNEISEKSEIFDDQFSVERPDGSNFTLKIRSTKLEDSAMYFCAWNPSGTKGYTFGSGTRLTVV.

The rearrangement uses TRBV9 and TRBJ2-7; TRBD2 agrees at 7 bases. V trimming: 0 bases; J trimming: 3 bases; junction bases outside the gene matches: 6. This CDR3 comprises 15 residues. Germline V CDR1 and CDR2: SGDLS, YYNGEE. CDR3 sequence: CASSVGLAADYEQYF. CDR3 nucleotide sequence: TGTGCCAGCAGCGTAGGCCTAGCGGCCGACTACGAGCAGTACTTC. The full variable domain, in which reference TRBV9 and TRBJ2-7 provide the parts outside the CDR3, is DSGVTQTPKHLITATGQRVTLRCSPRSGDLSVYWYQQSLDQGLQFLIQYYNGEERAKGNILERFSAQQFPDLHSELNLSSLELGDSALYFCASSVGLAADYEQYFGPGTRLTVT.

V is TRBV5-1 and J is TRBJ1-1; TRBD1 might be the D (5 bases). This CDR3 is 15 amino acids long. Trimming took 4 bases from V and 0 from J, leaving 13 bases between them. Germline lookup yields CDR1 SGHRS and CDR2 YFSETQ. The CDR3 DNA is TGCGCCAGCAGCCCACGACAGAGTGTGAACACTGAAGCTTTCTTT. Protein product: CASSPRQSVNTEAFF. Filled out from reference TRBV5-1 and TRBJ1-1, the complete variable domain reads KAGVTQTPRYLIKTRGQQVTLSCSPISGHRSVSWYQQTPGQGLQFLFEYFSETQRNKGNFPGRFSGRQFSNSRSEMNVSTLELGDSALYLCASSPRQSVNTEAFFGQGTRLTVV.

This rearrangement joins TRBV7-9 to TRBJ2-3, with D unresolved. The ends were cut back, 3 bases at V and 4 bases at J, with 11 bases in the middle. There are 14 residues in the CDR3. Germline CDR1 and CDR2: SEHNR and FQNEAQ (reference sequence). The CDR3: CASSLALSADTQYF. The CDR3 coding sequence is TGTGCCAGCAGCTTGGCGCTATCAGCAGATACGCAGTATTTT.

The V and J genes are TRBV24-1 and TRBJ1-2; no clear D. The CDR3 spans 17 residues. Germline V gene sequence: CDR1 KGHDR, CDR2 SFDVKD. Trimming took off 0 bases at V and 5 bases at J, with 18 bases between the two ends. The CDR3 DNA reads TGTGCCACCAGTGATTTGTCCCCAGCCCCAATACTATATGGCTACACCTTC. Amino acid sequence: CATSDLSPAPILYGYTF.

J is TRBJ2-5 and V is TRBV2, with 9 positions matching TRBD2. CDR3 length equals 14 residues. J gave up 7 bases and V 3 bases, and 6 bases lay outside the gene matches. Germline lookup yields CDR1 SNHLY and CDR2 FYNNEI. The CDR3 DNA follows: TGTGCCAGCAGTGAGGGTAGCGGGAGAGGGACCCAGTACTTC. It yields the protein CASSEGSGRGTQYF.

The rearrangement uses TRBV7-6 and TRBJ2-7; 7 bases match TRBD1. The J segment lost 0 bases and the V segment lost 2 bases, leaving 4 bases of the junction unmatched. Germline V lookup: CDR1 SGHVS, CDR2 FNYEAQ. This CDR3 has 15 amino acids. DNA for the CDR3: TGTGCCAGCAGCTTACCGGGACAGCCCTCCTACGAGCAGTACTTC. Its protein product is CASSLPGQPSYEQYF.

This rearrangement joins TRBV7-9 to TRBJ2-5; 8 nucleotides agree with TRBD2. Germline CDR1 reads SEHNR; CDR2 reads FQNEAQ (reference sequence). The CDR3 spans 16 residues. V dropped 5 bases and J dropped 1; count of bases not matched to a gene: 9. CDR3 sequence reads: CASSPAGRASQETQYF. CDR3 sequence (DNA): TGTGCCAGCAGCCCCGCCGGGAGGGCCTCCCAAGAGACCCAGTACTTC.

A word on this clone: The junction departs from the called germline gene at one end, perhaps through a read error. Other DNA sequences in the same sample also yield this CDR3. The rearrangement uses TRBV15 and TRBJ2-2; TRBD2 might be the D (5 bases). This CDR3 is 15 amino acids long. CDR1 is LNHNV, CDR2 YYDKDF, per germline (reference sequence). The CDR3 nucleotides read TGTGCCACCAGCAGAGATAGTGAATCGGCCGGGGAACTGTTTTTT. Translation: CATSRDSESAGELFF.

This clone showed up just a few times. The chain has TRBV5-1 and TRBJ1-1, with 7 bases lining up with TRBD1. V shed 3 bases, J shed 1 base, and the junction held 3 bases outside the gene matches. The CDR3 consists of 14 residues. CDR1 and CDR2 (germline): SGHRS, YFSETQ. The CDR3 sequence is CASSSDRPNTEAFF. DNA for the CDR3: TGCGCCAGCAGCTCGGACAGGCCGAACACTGAAGCTTTCTTT.

The chain links TRBV3-1 (or the pseudogene TRBV3-2) to TRBJ1-4; D is unclear. With 3 bases removed from V and 4 bases from J, the gap between germline ends came to 3 bases. CDR1 is LGHDT, CDR2 YNNKEL, per germline (reference sequence). The CDR3 sequence is 12 residues long. The CDR3 loop reads CASSQYNEKLFF. CDR3 in DNA: TGTGCCAGCAGCCAGTATAATGAAAAACTGTTTTTT.

This chain joins TRBV9 and TRBJ2-7; D tentatively reads TRBD1 or TRBD2 (5 bases each). Germline-derived CDR1 and CDR2 are SGDLS and YYNGEE. The V end lost 0 bases, the J end lost 0 bases, and 13 bases lay between the germline ends. The CDR3 runs 16 residues. For the CDR3, the DNA is TGTGCCAGCAGCGTAGCTGGGACGACTACCTCCTACGAGCAGTACTTC. Its translation is CASSVAGTTTSYEQYF.